This T cell receptor (beta chain) was sequenced for a study of T-cell reconstitution after alpha-beta-depleted transplantation in children. Points from the study as a whole: For some patients, TCRbeta diversity was high at day 60 because of recipient T cells and thymic progenitors that survived. Reportedly, only several hundred clones from non-depleted graft cells drove alpha-beta T-cell counts at about two months. Hyperexpanded clones declined; after one year, newly produced T cells mostly supplied diversity.

Molecular barcoding with unique molecular identifiers was used for the TCRbeta library. TCRdb passed the PCR reads through MiXCR, listing each CDR3 protein once. The table lists some 300,000 distinct CDR3 sequences, almost 8% of them singletons. This clonotype was found many times. Its antigen is not known. The CDR3 totals 12 residues. Germline V gene data show CDR1 as MNHEY and CDR2 as SVGEGT. The V gene lost 8 bases and the J gene lost 3 bases, with 8 bases spanning the gap. The chain uses TRBV6-2 or TRBV6-3 and TRBJ2-1; D is undetermined. The specimen was peripheral blood, collected 360 days after TCRalphabeta/CD19-depleted stem cell transplant. The sequence was collected from a female patient aged 2-9 years who had a stem cell transplant for Fanconi anemia, so the T cells may come from the graft donor. Written as DNA, the CDR3 is TGTGCCAGCGCTCTAGGCTACAATGAGCAGTTCTTC. Translation gives CASALGYNEQFF.